The TCR beta chain described here comes from a study of post-analysis software for immune sequencing data. Concerning this clonotype itself: Its antigen remains unknown.

V was pared by 6 bases and J by 8 bases, with 7 bases of the junction left unmatched. The CDR3 contains 14 residues. CDR1 and CDR2 from the germline V gene are MRHNA and SNTAGT. The TCR beta cDNA libraries contained unique molecular identifiers. Input populations of about 0.95 to 10 million T cells gave rise to some 500,000 cDNA molecules. TCRdb re-derived calls from the PCR reads in MiXCR, one entry per CDR3 protein. The data show about 540,000 distinct CDR3 sequences, roughly 34% seen once. Study-level results: Comparison of patients with controls showed roughly five TRBV segments more frequent in patients, TRBV5-6, TRBV5-1 and TRBV20-1 among them.

Sample: blood. The chain is built from TRBV6-4 and TRBJ2-1; 10 bases agree with TRBD1. The clonotype comes from a girl aged 2-17 years with multiple sclerosis. CDR3 bases: TGTGCCAGCAGCAACGGGACAGGGGCAGATGAGCAGTTCTTC. Its translation: CASSNGTGADEQFF.